This T cell receptor (beta chain) was captured in a study of T cells in placental villitis. In terms of the full investigation: The study compared placental TCR-beta repertoires across villitis of unknown etiology, gestational-age-matched unaffected controls, and infectious villitis to test an allograft-versus-infection hypothesis.

TCR-beta CDR3 regions were amplified from genomic DNA with the immunoSEQ v4 bias-controlled multiplex PCR assay, run blinded to group allocation. To estimate the quantities of nucleated cells and T cells in each sample, reference gene primers were included together with the TCR-beta primers. Sequencing of the libraries was performed on an Illumina MiSeq with a 100-cycle paired-end protocol. The original pipeline was this. Diversity and richness were calculated in immunoSEQ Analyzer software; richness by iChao1, clonality based on Pielou evenness and Shannon diversity (0-1, higher means less diverse). CDR3 amino acid sequences together with V/J genes were queried against VDJdb for CMV, EBV and influenza A specificities, with confidence 3 and substitution 2 applied. The Morisita-Horn index was used to assess how much TCR-beta amino acid clonotypes overlapped between the villitis of unknown etiology, infectious villitis and control repertoires. In TCRdb, the immuneACCESS table is reduced to in-frame sequences with V and J assigned. These tables do not hold every clone; where another copy was compared, an unresolved V gene accounts for under half, and the others remain unexplained. The DNA gave D and trimming, while V, J and clone size come from that table. Recorded for this sample are 6,000 to 8,000 clones; 78% of them occurred a single time. The ten largest clones take up about 8.6% of the sample.

The CDR3 holds 12 amino acids from the cysteine to the phenylalanine. The CDR3 DNA has 36 bases and is translated from base 1. CDR1 SGHTA and CDR2 FQGNSA were looked up in the germline V gene. Trimming accounts for 5 bases at V and 7 bases at J, while the number of junction bases matched to no gene is 2. The paper as a whole reports these results and caveats: Bulk tissue sequencing could not distinguish helper, regulatory or cytotoxic T cells, nor maternal versus fetal T cells, and excluded gamma-delta receptors. Paraffin blocks contained small amounts of decidua, so some captured T cells, especially in controls, may have been decidual rather than villous infiltrates. CMV-specific clone frequencies were higher in infectious CMV cases than in villitis of unknown etiology (0.011 vs 0.001), and the villitis of unknown etiology frequencies did not differ from those of controls.

This clone has only one observation. It has no known antigen specificity. No base qualities exist here, and no much larger clone lies one base off it. Five infectious villitis placentae, four with confirmed cytomegalovirus and one with Toxoplasma gondii, were included and were not matched to other groups. The mothers in the infectious villitis group were younger, had smaller fetuses, and delivered preterm or had intrauterine demise in two cases. Placentae were collected after delivery and underwent gross and histological evaluation before archival tissue selection. Five 10-micron scrolls were cut from each FFPE block, and DNA was then isolated using the AllPrep DNA/RNA FFPE Tissue kit. DNA concentration and purity were checked by NanoDrop, and RNA quality was assessed on a Bioanalyzer.

Material: placental tissue containing maternal and fetal cells. This receptor was taken from a human patient with infectious villitis; the placental T cells may come from both mother and fetus. The chain uses TRBV7-2 and TRBJ2-1; TRBD1 fits 7 bases in the junction. The sequenced DNA: TGTGCCAGCAGCGGCAGGGGGAATGAGCAGTTCTTC. Translation gives CASSGRGNEQFF.